The source of this T cell receptor (beta chain) is a study of blood T cell repertoires in COVID-19. Study in general: The United States, Italy and Spain provided the acute and convalescent COVID-19 samples. PBMCs, B-cell-depleted T cells, or T cells were the source of the cDNA or gDNA that made up the material.

Germline lookup yields CDR1 KGHSH and CDR2 LQKENI. The CDR3 sequence is 16 residues long. V lost 1 base and J 4 bases, leaving 13 bases between the germline ends. Authors' methods: Counts of nucleated cells, estimated from reference gene primer amplification, were obtained. Clones were sequenced by immunoSEQ multiplex PCR, and TCRdb holds only the in-frame ones, with some missing. The DNA was the basis for D and trimming; V, J and clone size are from that table. The sample includes fewer than 20,000 clones, approximately 86% of them seen just once. V gene TRBV18 combines with J gene TRBJ2-2, with a weak D call TRBD2 (5 bases). The sequence came from a human donor in a cohort sampled during active COVID-19. Input material: peripheral blood. This CDR3 reads CASSPLSTTLTGELFF. The CDR3 nucleotides are TGTGCCAGCTCACCACTGTCGACTACCCTCACCGGGGAGCTGTTTTTT.